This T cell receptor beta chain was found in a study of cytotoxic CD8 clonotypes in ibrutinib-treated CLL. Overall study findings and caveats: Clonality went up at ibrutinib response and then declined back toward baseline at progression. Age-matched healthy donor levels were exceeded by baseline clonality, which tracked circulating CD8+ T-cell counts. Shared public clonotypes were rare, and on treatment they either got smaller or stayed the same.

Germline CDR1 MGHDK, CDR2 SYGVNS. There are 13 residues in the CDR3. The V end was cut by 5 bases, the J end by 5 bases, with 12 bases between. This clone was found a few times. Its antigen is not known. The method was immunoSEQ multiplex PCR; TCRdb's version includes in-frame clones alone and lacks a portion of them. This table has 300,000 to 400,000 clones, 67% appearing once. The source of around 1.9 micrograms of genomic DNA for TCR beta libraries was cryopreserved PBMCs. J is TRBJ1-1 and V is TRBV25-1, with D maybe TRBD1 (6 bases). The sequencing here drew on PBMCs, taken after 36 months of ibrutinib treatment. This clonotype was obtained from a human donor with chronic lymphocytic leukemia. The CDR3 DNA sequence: TGTGCCAGCAGTCCTTACAGGGATACTGAAGCTTTCTTT. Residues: CASSPYRDTEAFF.